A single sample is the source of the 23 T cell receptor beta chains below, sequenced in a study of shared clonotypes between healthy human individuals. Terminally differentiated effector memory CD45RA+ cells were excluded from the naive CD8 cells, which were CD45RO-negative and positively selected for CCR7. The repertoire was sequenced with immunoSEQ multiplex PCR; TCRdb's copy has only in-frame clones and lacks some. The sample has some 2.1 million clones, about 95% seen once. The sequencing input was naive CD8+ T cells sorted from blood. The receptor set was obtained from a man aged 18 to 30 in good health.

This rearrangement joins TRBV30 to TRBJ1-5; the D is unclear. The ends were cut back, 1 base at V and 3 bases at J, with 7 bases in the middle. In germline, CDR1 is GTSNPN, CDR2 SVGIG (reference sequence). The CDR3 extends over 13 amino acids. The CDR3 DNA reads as TGTGCCTGGAGTGGGTCACTCAATCAGCCCCAGCATTTT. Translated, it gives CAWSGSLNQPQHF.

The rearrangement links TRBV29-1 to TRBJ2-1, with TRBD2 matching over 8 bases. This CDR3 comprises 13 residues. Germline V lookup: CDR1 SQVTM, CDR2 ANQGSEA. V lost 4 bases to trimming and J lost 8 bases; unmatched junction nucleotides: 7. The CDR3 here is CSVVGLGSYEQFF. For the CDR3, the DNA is TGCAGCGTTGTGGGACTAGGATCGTATGAGCAGTTCTTC.

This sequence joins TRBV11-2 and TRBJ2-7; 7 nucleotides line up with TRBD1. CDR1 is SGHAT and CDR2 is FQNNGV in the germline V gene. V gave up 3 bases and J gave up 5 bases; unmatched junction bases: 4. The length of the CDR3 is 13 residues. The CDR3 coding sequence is TGTGCCAGCAGCTTCAGGGGGTATAACGAGCAGTACTTC. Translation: CASSFRGYNEQYF.

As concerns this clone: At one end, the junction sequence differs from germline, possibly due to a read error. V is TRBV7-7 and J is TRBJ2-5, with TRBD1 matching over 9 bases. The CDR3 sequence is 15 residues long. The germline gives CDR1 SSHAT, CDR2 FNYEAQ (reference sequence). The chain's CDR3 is CASSPMTGGQETQYF. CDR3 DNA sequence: TGTGCTAGCAGCCCGATGACAGGGGGGCAAGAGACCCAGTACTTC. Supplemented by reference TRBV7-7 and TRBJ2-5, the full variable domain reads GAGVSQSPRYKVTKRGQDVTLRCDPISSHATLYWYQQALGQGPEFLTYFNYEAQPDKSGLPSDRFSAERPEGSISTLTIQRTEQRDSAMYRCASSPMTGGQETQYFGPGTRLLVL.

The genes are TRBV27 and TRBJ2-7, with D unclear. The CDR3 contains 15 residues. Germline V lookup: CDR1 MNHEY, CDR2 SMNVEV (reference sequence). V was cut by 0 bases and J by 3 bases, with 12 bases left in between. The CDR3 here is CASSLSGRTSYEQYF. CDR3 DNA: TGTGCCAGCAGTTTATCCGGCAGGACCAGCTACGAGCAGTACTTC.

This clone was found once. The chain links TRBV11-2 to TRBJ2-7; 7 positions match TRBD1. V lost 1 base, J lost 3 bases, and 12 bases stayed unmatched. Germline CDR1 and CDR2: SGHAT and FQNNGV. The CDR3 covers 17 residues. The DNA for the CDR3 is TGTGCCAGCAGCTTAGTTGAGGGGGCCAGTGGGCTCTACGAGCAGTACTTC. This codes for CASSLVEGASGLYEQYF. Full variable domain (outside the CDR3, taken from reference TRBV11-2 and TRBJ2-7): EAGVAQSPRYKIIEKRQSVAFWCNPISGHATLYWYQQILGQGPKLLIQFQNNGVVDDSQLPKDRFSAERLKGVDSTLKIQPAKLEDSAVYLCASSLVEGASGLYEQYFGPGTRLTVT.

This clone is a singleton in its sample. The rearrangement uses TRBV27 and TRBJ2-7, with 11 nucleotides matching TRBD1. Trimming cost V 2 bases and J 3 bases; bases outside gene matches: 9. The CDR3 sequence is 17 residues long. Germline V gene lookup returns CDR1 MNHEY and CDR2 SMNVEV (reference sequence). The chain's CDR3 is CASSLGPGQGVNYEQYF. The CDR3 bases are TGTGCCAGCAGTTTAGGGCCGGGACAGGGGGTAAACTACGAGCAGTACTTC.

CDR3 in DNA: TGTGCCATCAGCCCCACCTCAGGGGGCGATGAAGCTTTCTTT. Protein product: CAISPTSGGDEAFF. The V call is TRBV10-3, the J call TRBJ1-1; 8 bases map to TRBD1. V was pared by 6 bases and J by 7 bases, with 10 bases of the junction left unmatched. The germline V gene has CDR1 ENHRY and CDR2 SYGVKD. CDR3 length equals 14 residues.

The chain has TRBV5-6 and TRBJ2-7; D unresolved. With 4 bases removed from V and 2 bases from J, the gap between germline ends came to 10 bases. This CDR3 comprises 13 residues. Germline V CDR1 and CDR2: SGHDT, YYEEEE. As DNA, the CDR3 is TGTGCCAGCAGCCCGGCGGATCCCTACGAGCAGTACTTC. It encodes CASSPADPYEQYF.

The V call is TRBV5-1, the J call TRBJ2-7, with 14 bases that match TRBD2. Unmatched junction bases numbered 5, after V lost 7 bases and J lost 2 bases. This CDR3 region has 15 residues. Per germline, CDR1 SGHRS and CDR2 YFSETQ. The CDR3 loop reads CASRGLAGATYEQYF. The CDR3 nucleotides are TGCGCCAGCCGGGGACTAGCGGGGGCTACCTACGAGCAGTACTTC.

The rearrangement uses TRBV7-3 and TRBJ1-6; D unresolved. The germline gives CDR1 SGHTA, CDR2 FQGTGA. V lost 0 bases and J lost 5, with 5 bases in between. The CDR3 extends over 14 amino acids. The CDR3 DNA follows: TGTGCCAGCAGCTTAACAGGTCATAATTCACCCCTCCACTTT. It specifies CASSLTGHNSPLHF.

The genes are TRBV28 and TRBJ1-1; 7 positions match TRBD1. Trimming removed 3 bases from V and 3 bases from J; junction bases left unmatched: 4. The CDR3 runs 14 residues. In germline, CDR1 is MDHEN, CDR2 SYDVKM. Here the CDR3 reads CASSFQGEDTEAFF. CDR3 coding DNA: TGTGCCAGCAGTTTCCAGGGGGAGGACACTGAAGCTTTCTTT.

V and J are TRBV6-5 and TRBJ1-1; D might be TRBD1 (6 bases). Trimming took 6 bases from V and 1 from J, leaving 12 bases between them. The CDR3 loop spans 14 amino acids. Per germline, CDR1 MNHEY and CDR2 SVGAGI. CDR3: CASRQSTGNTEAFF. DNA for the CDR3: TGTGCCAGCAGGCAATCGACAGGGAACACTGAAGCTTTCTTT.

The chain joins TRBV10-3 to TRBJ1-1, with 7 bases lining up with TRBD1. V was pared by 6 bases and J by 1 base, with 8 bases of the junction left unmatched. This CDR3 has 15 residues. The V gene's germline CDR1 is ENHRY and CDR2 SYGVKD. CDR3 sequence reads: CAISLTGDRNTEAFF. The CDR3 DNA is TGTGCCATCAGCCTCACAGGGGATAGGAACACTGAAGCTTTCTTT.

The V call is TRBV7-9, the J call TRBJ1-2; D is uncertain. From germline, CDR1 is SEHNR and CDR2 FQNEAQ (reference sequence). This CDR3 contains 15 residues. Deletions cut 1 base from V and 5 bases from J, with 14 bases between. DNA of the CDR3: TGTGCCAGCAGCTTAGGTATCGGGCTAGGATATGGCTACACCTTC. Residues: CASSLGIGLGYGYTF.

CDR3 amino acids: CASSAATGTNTGELFF. The DNA of the CDR3 is TGTGCCAGCAGCGCGGCAACAGGGACCAACACCGGGGAGCTGTTTTTT. The chain joins TRBV9 to TRBJ2-2; possibly TRBD1 for D (6 bases). The CDR3 is 16 amino acids. Trimming took 3 bases from V and 2 from J, leaving 14 bases between them. CDR1 and CDR2 from the germline V gene are SGDLS and YYNGEE.

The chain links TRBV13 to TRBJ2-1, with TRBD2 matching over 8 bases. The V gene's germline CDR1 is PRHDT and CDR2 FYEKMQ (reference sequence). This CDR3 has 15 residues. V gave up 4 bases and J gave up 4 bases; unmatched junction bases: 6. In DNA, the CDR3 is TGTGCCAGCAGCTCCCGGGGGGGCCCATACAATGAGCAGTTCTTC. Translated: CASSSRGGPYNEQFF.

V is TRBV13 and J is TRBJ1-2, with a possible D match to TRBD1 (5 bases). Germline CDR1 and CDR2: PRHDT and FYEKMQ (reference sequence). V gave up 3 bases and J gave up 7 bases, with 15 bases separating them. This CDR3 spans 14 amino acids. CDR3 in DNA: TGTGCCAGCAGCTTTACCGGGGGTTCCGGTGGCTACACCTTC. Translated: CASSFTGGSGGYTF.

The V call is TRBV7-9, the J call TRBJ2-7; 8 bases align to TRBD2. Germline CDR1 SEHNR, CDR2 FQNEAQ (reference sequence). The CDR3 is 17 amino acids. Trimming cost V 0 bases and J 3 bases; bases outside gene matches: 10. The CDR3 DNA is TGTGCCAGCAGCTTAGCAGGAGAGGCTAGCGGGTTCTACGAGCAGTACTTC. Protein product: CASSLAGEASGFYEQYF.

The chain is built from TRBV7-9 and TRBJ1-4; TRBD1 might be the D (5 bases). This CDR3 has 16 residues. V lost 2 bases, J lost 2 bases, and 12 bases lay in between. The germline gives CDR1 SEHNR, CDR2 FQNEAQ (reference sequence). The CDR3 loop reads CASSLMGWGTNEKLFF. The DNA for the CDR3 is TGTGCCAGCAGCTTAATGGGCTGGGGGACTAATGAAAAACTGTTTTTT.

As DNA, the CDR3 is TGTGCCAGCAGTTTTCAAGCGGGACCAGGAAATGAGCAGTTCTTC. It translates to CASSFQAGPGNEQFF. The genes are TRBV28 and TRBJ2-1; TRBD2 matches 7 bases. Germline V gene sequence: CDR1 MDHEN, CDR2 SYDVKM. J gave up 7 bases and V 3 bases, and 9 bases lay outside the gene matches. The CDR3 extends over 15 amino acids.

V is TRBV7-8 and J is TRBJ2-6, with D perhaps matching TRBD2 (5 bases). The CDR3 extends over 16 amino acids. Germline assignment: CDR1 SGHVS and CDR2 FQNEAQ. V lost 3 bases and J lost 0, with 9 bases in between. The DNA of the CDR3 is TGTGCCAGCAGCTTGACGGGGTCCTCTGGGGCCAACGTCCTGACTTTC. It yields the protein CASSLTGSSGANVLTF.

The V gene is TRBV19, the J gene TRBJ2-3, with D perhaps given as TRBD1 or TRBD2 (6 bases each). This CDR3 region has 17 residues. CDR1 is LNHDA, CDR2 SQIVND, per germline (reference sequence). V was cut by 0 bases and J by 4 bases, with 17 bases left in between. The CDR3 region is CASSIESRGGEADTQYF. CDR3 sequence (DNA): TGTGCCAGTAGTATAGAGTCCAGGGGCGGGGAAGCAGATACGCAGTATTTT.